Each of the 27 T cell receptor beta chains below was sequenced from the same sample in a study of blood T cells in healthy people across ages. A sample-barcoded 5' primer and a J-beta primer mix were used in a second PCR of about 7 to 11 cycles. Using its own MiXCR run on the 5' RACE reads, TCRdb lists one record per CDR3 protein. The sample records about 540,000 distinct CDR3 sequences, around 24% being singletons. This sample also appeared in a second study, on T cells of mothers and their children.

What was sequenced was blood. The source is a boy aged 5-17 years in good health.

The chain uses TRBV7-9 and TRBJ2-5, with D possibly matching TRBD2 (5 bases). Trimming removed 3 bases at V and 0 bases at J, with 11 bases between. The V gene's germline CDR1 is SEHNR and CDR2 FQNEAQ (reference sequence). The CDR3 is 15 residues long. CDR3 sequence (DNA): TGTGCCAGCAGCTTGGACTCCTGGTACCAAGAGACCCAGTACTTC. Residues: CASSLDSWYQETQYF.

The rearrangement uses TRBV29-1 and TRBJ2-5; D might be TRBD1 or TRBD2, each matching 6 bases. Trimming took 3 bases from V and 3 from J, leaving 14 bases between them. This CDR3 comprises 14 residues. The germline gives CDR1 SQVTM, CDR2 ANQGSEA. Here the CDR3 reads CSVDGGLLEETQYF. DNA of the CDR3: TGCAGCGTTGACGGGGGCCTGTTAGAAGAGACCCAGTACTTC.

The chain carries TRBV7-2 and TRBJ1-2; a possible D gene is TRBD1 (5 bases). Between the trimmed V and J ends, which lost 4 bases and 3 bases, there was a span of 9 bases. Per germline, CDR1 SGHTA and CDR2 FQGNSA. There are 13 residues in the CDR3. The CDR3 DNA sequence: TGTGCCAGCAGCTCAGCAGGGTACTATGGCTACACCTTC. It encodes CASSSAGYYGYTF. The whole variable domain, filled in from reference TRBV7-2 and TRBJ1-2, reads GAGVSQSPSNKVTEKGKDVELRCDPISGHTALYWYRQSLGQGLEFLIYFQGNSAPDKSGLPSDRFSAERTGGSVSTLTIQRTQQEDSAVYLCASSSAGYYGYTFGSGTRLTVV.

The chain joins TRBV12-3 or TRBV12-4 to TRBJ2-7; D possibly corresponds to TRBD2 (5 bases). The CDR3 is made up of 14 amino acids. V lost 2 bases, J lost 3 bases, and 11 bases lay in between. CDR3 bases: TGTGCCAGCAGTTTAAGGGAGTTAAACTACGAGCAGTACTTC. Its translation: CASSLRELNYEQYF.

This clonotype has only a few counts. The chain joins TRBV29-1 to TRBJ2-5, with D unclear. Germline CDR1 reads SQVTM; CDR2 reads ANQGSEA. Trimming shortened V by 7 bases and J by 5 bases, and 11 bases separated the two germline ends. The CDR3 is 11 amino acids. CDR3 in amino acids: CSAEGIETQYF. Written as DNA, the CDR3 is TGCAGCGCCGAAGGAATCGAGACCCAGTACTTC.

The chain uses TRBV29-1 and TRBJ1-1; TRBD1 agrees at 7 bases. The CDR3 sequence is 14 residues long. Trimming removed 6 bases from V and 2 bases from J; junction bases left unmatched: 9. Germline V gives CDR1 SQVTM, CDR2 ANQGSEA. The CDR3 protein is CSVERQGINTEAFF. The CDR3 DNA is TGCAGCGTCGAAAGACAGGGAATTAACACTGAAGCTTTCTTT.

The chain joins TRBV24-1 to TRBJ2-5, with TRBD2 matching over 8 bases. The DNA matches TRBJ2-1 better at its end, which makes the J call doubtful. Germline CDR1 reads KGHDR; CDR2 reads SFDVKD. The CDR3 is made up of 14 amino acids. The CDR3 reads CATSDIPGGSEQFF. CDR3 in DNA: TGTGCCACCAGTGATATTCCGGGGGGGAGTGAGCAGTTCTTC.

This clonotype was seen more than once but under ten times. This chain links TRBV29-1 with TRBJ2-5; 9 bases fit TRBD2. CDR3 length: 13 amino acids. V gave up 4 bases and J gave up 5 bases; unmatched junction bases: 5. In germline, CDR1 is SQVTM, CDR2 ANQGSEA. CDR3 nucleotides: TGCAGCGTTGTCCTAGCGGGACGTGAGACCCAGTACTTC. Protein sequence: CSVVLAGRETQYF.

This chain's CDR3 is CSVEGPDQETQYF. The CDR3 DNA reads TGCAGCGTTGAAGGGCCGGACCAAGAGACCCAGTACTTC. V usage is TRBV29-1 and J usage is TRBJ2-5, with D unresolved. V was clipped by 1 base and J by 0 bases, with 6 bases between them. CDR1 SQVTM and CDR2 ANQGSEA come from the germline V gene. CDR3 size: 13 residues.

The rearrangement uses TRBV20-1 and TRBJ1-6; D not resolved. Looked up from germline, CDR1 is DFQATT and CDR2 is SNEGSKA (reference sequence). This CDR3 spans 16 amino acids. Trimming pared 5 bases from V and 7 bases from J, leaving 21 bases between. The chain's CDR3 is CSAGIILLRENSPLHF. CDR3 in DNA: TGCAGTGCTGGGATCATCCTCTTACGGGAAAATTCACCCCTCCACTTT.

V and J are TRBV5-5 and TRBJ1-4; possible D gene TRBD1, 5 bases. Germline-derived CDR1 and CDR2 are SGHKS and YYEKEE (reference sequence). This CDR3 is 15 amino acids long. The V gene lost 2 bases and the J gene lost 3 bases, with 11 bases spanning the gap. CDR3 amino acids: CASSFGTHSNEKLFF. CDR3 coding DNA: TGTGCCAGCAGCTTCGGGACCCACTCTAATGAAAAACTGTTTTTT.

V usage is TRBV4-1 and J usage is TRBJ1-2; 9 bases align to TRBD1. Germline V lookup: CDR1 MGHRA, CDR2 YSYEKL. The CDR3 spans 15 residues. V gave up 1 base and J gave up 7 bases; unmatched junction bases: 7. The CDR3 DNA follows: TGCGCCAGCAGCCAAGTGGGACAGGGTAAGGGTGGCTACACCTTC. Its translation is CASSQVGQGKGGYTF.

This clonotype was counted only a few times. V and J are TRBV11-3 and TRBJ2-5; 7 bases are a match to TRBD2. The J call could be wrong; TRBJ2-1 is a better fit for the DNA end. Per the germline V gene, CDR1 is SGHNT and CDR2 is YENEEA. The length of the CDR3 is 15 residues. The CDR3 bases are TGTGCCAGCAGCCCAATGGGGGGGACCTACAATGAGCAGTTCTTC. This encodes CASSPMGGTYNEQFF.

This clonotype was counted at least ten times. J is TRBJ1-2 and V is TRBV29-1, with D possibly being TRBD1 (5 bases). V shed 6 bases and J shed 5 bases, with 16 bases lying between them. Germline loops: CDR1 SQVTM, CDR2 ANQGSEA. This CDR3 spans 13 amino acids. The CDR3 sequence: CSVWDQSNYGYTF. In DNA form, the CDR3 reads TGCAGCGTCTGGGACCAGTCCAATTATGGCTACACCTTC. The variable domain in full, completed from reference TRBV29-1 and TRBJ1-2, reads SAVISQKPSRDICQRGTSLTIQCQVDSQVTMMFWYRQQPGQSLTLIATANQGSEATYESGFVIDKFPISRPNLTFSTLTVSNMSPEDSSIYLCSVWDQSNYGYTFGSGTRLTVV.

This clonotype was seen a single time. The V call is TRBV25-1, the J call TRBJ2-7, with no clear D. There are 11 residues in the CDR3. Germline-derived CDR1 and CDR2 are MGHDK and SYGVNS. Between the trimmed V and J ends, which lost 6 bases and 6 bases, there was a span of 9 bases. Here the CDR3 reads CASRAKAEQYF. CDR3 sequence (DNA): TGTGCCAGCAGGGCGAAGGCCGAGCAGTACTTC.

The V call is TRBV4-1, the J call TRBJ1-4; D is unclear. The germline gives CDR1 MGHRA, CDR2 YSYEKL. The CDR3 sequence is 10 residues long. Between the trimmed V and J ends, which lost 0 bases and 10 bases, there was a span of 0 bases. This CDR3 reads CASSQEKLFF. DNA of the CDR3: TGCGCCAGCAGCCAAGAAAAACTGTTTTTT.

The chain carries TRBV4-3 and TRBJ2-6; 7 bases are a match to TRBD1. The CDR3 has 18 residues. The V gene's germline CDR1 is LGHNA and CDR2 YSLEER. Unmatched junction bases numbered 6, after V lost 1 base and J lost 0 bases. CDR3 bases: TGCGCCAGCAGCCAAGGAACAGGGGCCCCCTCTGGGGCCAACGTCCTGACTTTC. Translated, it gives CASSQGTGAPSGANVLTF.

This clonotype came up a few times. The chain employs TRBV2 and TRBJ2-5, with D hard to call. In germline, CDR1 is SNHLY, CDR2 FYNNEI. The CDR3 contains 11 residues. V was pared by 8 bases and J by 5 bases, with 9 bases between. The DNA for the CDR3 is TGTGCCAGCGCCAGGCGGGAGACCCAGTACTTC. Its protein product is CASARRETQYF. The variable domain in full, with the rest retrieved from reference TRBV2 and TRBJ2-5, is EPEVTQTPSHQVTQMGQEVILRCVPISNHLYFYWYRQILGQKVEFLVSFYNNEISEKSEIFDDQFSVERPDGSNFTLKIRSTKLEDSAMYFCASARRETQYFGPGTRLLVL.

The chain joins TRBV11-1 to TRBJ2-7; no clear D. The CDR3 is made up of 14 amino acids. V lost 5 bases, J lost 7 bases, and 18 bases lay in between. Germline V gene sequence: CDR1 SGHAT, CDR2 FQDESV (reference sequence). CDR3: CASSEPGSKREQYF. The CDR3 DNA sequence: TGTGCCAGCAGCGAACCGGGCTCAAAGAGGGAGCAGTACTTC.

The table lists this clonotype with a few counts. The J gene is TRBJ2-1, the V gene TRBV20-1; a weak D match, TRBD2 (6 bases). The J call may not be correct, given that the DNA end is closer to TRBJ2-7. Germline lookup yields CDR1 DFQATT and CDR2 SNEGSKA (reference sequence). The CDR3 runs to 16 residues. The CDR3 sequence is CSARDGRGRSPYEQYF. CDR3 DNA sequence: TGCAGTGCTAGAGATGGGCGGGGCAGGAGCCCCTACGAGCAGTACTTC.

J is TRBJ1-5 and V is TRBV6-1; D might be TRBD1 (5 bases). CDR3 length: 16 amino acids. V lost 9 bases and J 0 bases, leaving 18 bases between the germline ends. Germline V CDR1 and CDR2: MNHNS, SASEGT. CDR3 sequence reads: CASSRAGGYSNQPQHF. For the CDR3, the DNA is TGTGCCAGTTCCAGGGCAGGCGGTTATAGCAATCAGCCCCAGCATTTT.

This clonotype appeared a few times. V usage is TRBV7-3 and J usage is TRBJ2-1, with TRBD2 identical over 9 bases. CDR1 is SGHTA, CDR2 FQGTGA, per germline. The CDR3 is 15 residues long. Trimming removed 5 bases from V and 4 bases from J; junction bases left unmatched: 6. CDR3: CASSPERGVYNEQFF. The CDR3 DNA reads as TGTGCCAGCAGCCCTGAGCGGGGGGTTTACAATGAGCAGTTCTTC.

This clonotype was detected only a few times. The chain recombines TRBV11-2 with TRBJ2-1; 7 bases line up with TRBD1. The CDR3 is made up of 15 amino acids. Germline values: CDR1 SGHAT, CDR2 FQNNGV. V lost 1 base and J lost 6; bases outside the gene matches: 6. For the CDR3, the DNA is TGTGCCAGCAGCTTAGTAGACAGGGATCCCAATGAGCAGTTCTTC. Encoded protein: CASSLVDRDPNEQFF.

As for this clonotype: It may be a read error: a sequence one base away is much more abundant. The V call is TRBV4-3, the J call TRBJ2-3; D assignment may be TRBD1 or TRBD2 (5 bases each). CDR1 is LGHNA and CDR2 is YSLEER in the germline V gene. The CDR3 extends over 17 amino acids. CDR3: CASSQGSGTTTTDTQCF. The CDR3 nucleotides are TGCGCCAGCAGCCAGGGATCCGGGACGACTACGACAGATACGCAGTGTTTT.

The V call is TRBV28, the J call TRBJ2-1, with D possibly TRBD2 on 5 matching bases. This CDR3 contains 12 residues. The germline V gene has CDR1 MDHEN and CDR2 SYDVKM. V lost 8 bases and J 9 bases, leaving 14 bases between the germline ends. The DNA for the CDR3 is TGTGCCAGCCGTAGCGACTGGGGTGAGCAGTTCTTC. Translated, it gives CASRSDWGEQFF. The full variable domain, with the rest looked up from reference TRBV28 and TRBJ2-1, is DVKVTQSSRYLVKRTGEKVFLECVQDMDHENMFWYRQDPGLGLRLIYFSYDVKMKEKGDIPEGYSVSREKKERFSLILESASTNQTSMYLCASRSDWGEQFFGPGTRLTVL.

This clonotype was detected only a few times. This sequence joins TRBV6-9 and TRBJ1-3; D might be TRBD1 (5 bases). CDR1 and CDR2 from the germline V gene are MNHGY and SVAAGI. The V gene lost 9 bases and the J gene lost 8 bases, with 11 bases spanning the gap. CDR3 length: 11 amino acids. CDR3 bases: TGTGCCAGGGACAAGCAATACACCATATATTTT. It translates to CARDKQYTIYF.

Many counts were recorded for this clonotype. A junction boundary mismatches the germline segment, possibly from a read error. This chain links TRBV5-1 with TRBJ1-5, with D uncertain. The CDR3 runs to 13 residues. Germline V gene lookup returns CDR1 SGHRS and CDR2 YFSETQ. CDR3: CASSLDSNQPQHF. Here the CDR3 DNA reads TGTGCCAGCAGTTTGGACAGCAATCAGCCCCAGCATTTT.